This T cell receptor beta chain appears in the sequencing data of a study of blood T cell repertoires in COVID-19. Study background: Both acute and convalescent COVID-19 samples were obtained from the United States, Italy and Spain. The cDNA or gDNA used as material had been derived from T cells, B-cell-depleted T cells, or PBMCs.

V shed 0 bases and J 4 bases; nucleotides not matched to a gene: 5. Germline V lookup: CDR1 MNHEY, CDR2 SVGAGI. The CDR3 runs 16 residues. In the original analysis: The authors estimated nucleated cell counts from reference gene primer amplification. Assay used: immunoSEQ multiplex PCR; TCRdb lists only in-frame clones, some missing. The V and J calls and clone size are taken from that table; D and trimming were inferred from the DNA. The sample holds around 30,000 clones, about 88% seen once. The clonotype originates from a human donor in a cohort sampled during active COVID-19. J is TRBJ1-2 and V is TRBV6-5; 10 bases agree with TRBD1. The sequenced sample was peripheral blood. The CDR3: CASSYSMTGGSYGYTF. The DNA of the CDR3 is TGTGCCAGCAGTTACTCGATGACAGGGGGCAGCTATGGCTACACCTTC.